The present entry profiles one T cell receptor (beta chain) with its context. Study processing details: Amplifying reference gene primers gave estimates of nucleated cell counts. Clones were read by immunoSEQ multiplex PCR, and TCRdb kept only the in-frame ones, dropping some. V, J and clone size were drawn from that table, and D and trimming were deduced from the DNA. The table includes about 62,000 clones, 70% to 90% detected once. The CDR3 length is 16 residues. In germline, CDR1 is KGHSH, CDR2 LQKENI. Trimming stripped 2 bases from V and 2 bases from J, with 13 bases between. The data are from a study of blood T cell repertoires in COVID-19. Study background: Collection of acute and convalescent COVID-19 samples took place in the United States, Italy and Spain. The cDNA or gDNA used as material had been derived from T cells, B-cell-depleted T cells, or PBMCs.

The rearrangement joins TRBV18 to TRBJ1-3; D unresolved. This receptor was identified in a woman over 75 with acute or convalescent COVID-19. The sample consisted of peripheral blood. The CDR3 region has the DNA TGTGCCAGCTCACCATATGAGGGAGCCCCTGGAAACACCATATATTTT. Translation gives CASSPYEGAPGNTIYF.